This is a list of T cell receptor beta chains from one sample in a study of identical twins. One entry per CDR3 protein results from TCRdb running MiXCR on the 5' RACE reads. The sample lists about 720,000 distinct CDR3 sequences; over 8.5% were seen once. The same sample was also used in a study of yellow fever vaccine responses in identical twins.

Source material: PBMCs. The receptors derive from a young woman in good health. Both conserved end residues are trimmed from each CDR3. The D gene is left open where the match is weak.

TRBV9,TRBD2,TRBJ2-2,ASSARTSGGHGELF
TRBV12-3/TRBV12-4,TRBD1,TRBJ2-3,ASSWTGGSDTQY
TRBV12-3/TRBV12-4,-,TRBJ2-3,ASSLSGALDTQY
TRBV7-9,-,TRBJ2-7,ASSLIRGADQY
TRBV24-1,-,TRBJ1-5,ATSSGSGQPQH
TRBV28,TRBD1,TRBJ2-7,ASSFRSRRRGQGSYEQY
TRBV20-1,TRBD2,TRBJ2-1,SAKLAGGNNEQF
TRBV6-2/TRBV6-3,TRBD2,TRBJ2-5,ASSSQYSGNILMIQETQY
TRBV6-1,-,TRBJ2-7,ASTSRDRSYEQY
TRBV6-1,-,TRBJ1-1,ASSEVGLGTEAF
TRBV6-2/TRBV6-3,-,TRBJ2-7,ASSYGLAGKYEQY
TRBV4-2,-,TRBJ1-1,ASSQGGNTEAF
TRBV6-2/TRBV6-3,-,TRBJ1-2,ANEVLGYGYT
TRBV7-2,-,TRBJ2-7,ASNSVVGYEQY
TRBV27,TRBD2,TRBJ2-3,ASRRTSGASTDTQY
TRBV2,-,TRBJ2-5,ASSALAVDQETQY
TRBV5-1,-,TRBJ2-7,ASSPGHPELYEQY
TRBV28,TRBD2,TRBJ2-7,ASSLLAGSREQY
TRBV12-3/TRBV12-4,-,TRBJ2-2,ASTPGGHPGELF
TRBV7-9,-,TRBJ1-1,ASSSLGIRFGEAF
TRBV20-1,TRBD2,TRBJ2-1,SARGASGSIWQF
TRBV7-6,-,TRBJ2-7,ASSHDSPGEQY
TRBV7-3,-,TRBJ2-1,ASSPRRAAYNEQF
TRBV2,TRBD1,TRBJ2-1,ASVRDRVSRRGHNEQF
TRBV24-1,-,TRBJ2-3,ATSDPVGEGADTQY
TRBV27,TRBD1,TRBJ2-7,ASSLSGQGGYEQY
TRBV20-1,-,TRBJ2-5,SAEGLLGETQY
TRBV6-5,TRBD1,TRBJ2-6,ASSLTGGAGANVLT
TRBV6-2/TRBV6-3,-,TRBJ2-1,ASSLSAPSYNEQF
TRBV7-2,-,TRBJ2-5,ASSTLVHPETQY
TRBV6-1,TRBD1,TRBJ1-5,ASRADRALGPQH
TRBV28,TRBD1,TRBJ1-3,ASSPTLGQSSGNTIY
TRBV6-4,-,TRBJ2-1,ASSDSGGTYNEQF
TRBV4-3,TRBD2,TRBJ2-1,ASSRDGTSGYNEQF
TRBV20-1,TRBD1,TRBJ1-2,SAYRGQDYGYT
TRBV6-1,-,TRBJ2-3,ASRGVQLGTDTQY
TRBV6-5,-,TRBJ2-7,ASSSQTSEQY
TRBV4-3,TRBD2,TRBJ2-7,ASSQGRREVYEQY
TRBV12-3/TRBV12-4,TRBD1,TRBJ1-1,ASSSNRDRVVAF
TRBV29-1,TRBD2,TRBJ2-1,SVYSGSGYNEQF
TRBV12-3/TRBV12-4,TRBD2,TRBJ2-1,ASSLDRAGGQDNEQF
TRBV3-1,TRBD1,TRBJ2-7,ASSRPGTVGNEQY
TRBV6-1,-,TRBJ1-2,ASRVAGVNYGYT
TRBV20-1,-,TRBJ2-7,SAREFGIYYEQY
TRBV12-3/TRBV12-4,-,TRBJ1-2,ASSFNGDYGYT
TRBV20-1,-,TRBJ2-7,SGWHYSYEQY